The 20 T cell receptor beta chains listed next were all sequenced from one sample in a study of blood T cell repertoires in COVID-19. Sequenced by immunoSEQ multiplex PCR; TCRdb stores in-frame clones only, minus some. Among some 150,000 clones listed, around 90% were seen once. Sequenced sample: peripheral blood. The receptors were sampled from a woman aged 55-69 years who had recovered from COVID-19.

The gene calls are TRBV4-1 and TRBJ2-5, with 9 positions matching TRBD1. J gave up 4 bases and V 5 bases, and 8 bases lay outside the gene matches. There are 15 residues in the CDR3. Germline CDR1 and CDR2: MGHRA and YSYEKL. The CDR3 bases are TGCGCCAGCAGCATACCGGGACAGGGAAGAGAGACCCAGTACTTC. Its protein is CASSIPGQGRETQYF.

The chain joins TRBV27 to TRBJ2-2, with 10 bases lining up with TRBD1. Germline trimming cut 6 bases from V and 6 bases from J; bases unmatched to any gene: 10. The CDR3 spans 16 residues. Germline assignment: CDR1 MNHEY and CDR2 SMNVEV (reference sequence). This CDR3 is CASSPRQGASSGELFF. The CDR3 DNA reads TGTGCCAGCAGCCCCAGACAGGGGGCTAGTTCCGGGGAGCTGTTTTTT.

The rearrangement uses TRBV5-5 and TRBJ2-7; 7 bases fit TRBD1. This CDR3 region has 16 residues. The ends lost 0 bases at V and 4 bases at J; junction bases unmatched: 10. The germline V gene has CDR1 SGHKS and CDR2 YYEKEE (reference sequence). The CDR3: CASSLGRQGSGYEQYF. The CDR3 bases are TGTGCCAGCAGCTTGGGTCGACAGGGTTCGGGATACGAGCAGTACTTC.

The J gene is TRBJ2-7, the V gene TRBV28; TRBD1 is a possible D gene (6 bases). The ends were cut back, 2 bases at V and 1 base at J, with 12 bases in the middle. This CDR3 region has 15 residues. CDR1 and CDR2 from the germline V gene are MDHEN and SYDVKM. CDR3 sequence: CASSLAGDGSYEQYF. DNA for the CDR3: TGTGCCAGCAGTTTAGCAGGGGATGGGTCCTACGAGCAGTACTTC.

V gene TRBV9 combines with J gene TRBJ1-1; unclear D gene. CDR1 and CDR2 from the germline V gene are SGDLS and YYNGEE. V lost 3 bases and J lost 3, with 9 bases in between. The CDR3 sequence is 13 residues long. The CDR3 coding sequence is TGTGCCAGCAGCGCAGAGGGTCACACTGAAGCTTTCTTT. This translates into CASSAEGHTEAFF.

This chain joins TRBV6-6 and TRBJ1-1; a weak D match, TRBD1 (6 bases). V was clipped by 7 bases and J by 1 base, with 13 bases between them. The germline V gene encodes CDR1 MNHNY and CDR2 SVGAGI (reference sequence). The CDR3 has 14 residues. The DNA for the CDR3 is TGTGCCAGCACCCTAACGACAGGGAACACTGAAGCTTTCTTT. Residues: CASTLTTGNTEAFF.

The V and J genes are TRBV4-2 and TRBJ2-2; D is perhaps TRBD1 (6 bases). CDR3 size: 16 residues. The germline V and J ends were trimmed by 3 bases and 3 bases, with 14 bases remaining between them. Germline lookup yields CDR1 LGHNA and CDR2 YNFKEQ. The CDR3 DNA reads TGTGCCAGCAGCCATTCCAGGGGCCGGGACACCGGGGAGCTGTTTTTT. This sequence encodes CASSHSRGRDTGELFF.

The V call is TRBV2, the J call TRBJ2-5; D unclear. Germline CDR1 is SNHLY and CDR2 is FYNNEI. Trimming left V 0 bases short and J 7 bases short, with 9 bases between. The CDR3 extends over 13 amino acids. The CDR3 DNA reads as TGTGCCAGCAGTGAAGCGCTTCTGAGGACCCAGTACTTC. Translation: CASSEALLRTQYF.

This clone came up once. This rearrangement joins TRBV15 to TRBJ1-5; TRBD1 might be the D (6 bases). Trimming took off 0 bases at V and 6 bases at J, with 15 bases between the two ends. CDR1 and CDR2 from the germline V gene are LNHNV and YYDKDF (reference sequence). There are 16 residues in the CDR3. The CDR3 DNA reads as TGTGCCACCAGCAGAGAACTTGGTGGGACACGTCAGCCCCAGCATTTT. It encodes CATSRELGGTRQPQHF.

The V and J genes are TRBV18 and TRBJ1-1; D unresolved. There are 14 residues in the CDR3. The ends were cut back, 2 bases at V and 0 bases at J, with 7 bases in the middle. In germline, CDR1 is KGHSH, CDR2 LQKENI. CDR3 DNA: TGTGCCAGCTCACCAGGGCGCATGAACACTGAAGCTTTCTTT. Translation gives CASSPGRMNTEAFF.

This clone was seen a few times. CDR3 in amino acids: CASSQRQGGTEAFF. The CDR3 nucleotides are TGCGCCAGCAGCCAAAGACAGGGGGGGACTGAAGCTTTCTTT. The chain joins TRBV4-1 to TRBJ1-1; 9 nucleotides align to TRBD1. V shed 2 bases, J shed 5 bases, and the junction held 3 bases outside the gene matches. This CDR3 region has 14 residues. The V gene's germline CDR1 is MGHRA and CDR2 YSYEKL.

CDR3 in amino acids: CATSERGTGEGYEQYF. CDR3 in DNA: TGTGCCACCAGTGAACGAGGGACAGGGGAGGGCTACGAGCAGTACTTC. The chain combines TRBV24-1 with TRBJ2-7, with TRBD1 matching 10 bases. V lost 4 bases, J lost 3 bases, and 8 bases stayed unmatched. Germline CDR1 reads KGHDR; CDR2 reads SFDVKD. The CDR3 runs 16 residues.

The V call is TRBV5-6, the J call TRBJ2-5, with D maybe TRBD2 (5 bases). Trimming left V 0 bases short and J 5 bases short, with 14 bases between. This CDR3 comprises 15 residues. Germline CDR1 reads SGHDT; CDR2 reads YYEEEE. The CDR3 loop reads CASSLDRKLAETQYF. CDR3 nucleotides: TGTGCCAGCAGCTTGGACCGCAAGTTAGCGGAGACCCAGTACTTC. Based on the CDR3 plus reference TRBV5-6 and TRBJ2-5, the full variable domain is DAGVTQSPTHLIKTRGQQVTLRCSPKSGHDTVSWYQQALGQGPQFIFQYYEEEERQRGNFPDRFSGHQFPNYSSELNVNALLLGDSALYLCASSLDRKLAETQYFGPGTRLLVL.

In its sample, this clone was seen a few times. The V call is TRBV5-1, the J call TRBJ2-7; perhaps TRBD1 as D (5 bases). CDR1 SGHRS and CDR2 YFSETQ come from the germline V gene. Trimming pared 0 bases from V and 5 bases from J, leaving 9 bases between. This CDR3 region has 13 residues. The CDR3 protein is CASSLGWGDEQYF. The DNA for the CDR3 is TGCGCCAGCAGCTTGGGATGGGGCGACGAGCAGTACTTC.

The chain has TRBV2 and TRBJ2-3; possible D gene TRBD1, 6 bases. V lost 8 bases and J 4 bases, leaving 19 bases between the germline ends. The CDR3 loop spans 15 amino acids. CDR1 SNHLY and CDR2 FYNNEI come from the germline V gene. The CDR3, as DNA: TGTGCCAGCGGTTTTGGCCAGGGGCGGTCAGATACGCAGTATTTT. Translation: CASGFGQGRSDTQYF. The full variable domain, with the rest looked up from reference TRBV2 and TRBJ2-3, is EPEVTQTPSHQVTQMGQEVILRCVPISNHLYFYWYRQILGQKVEFLVSFYNNEISEKSEIFDDQFSVERPDGSNFTLKIRSTKLEDSAMYFCASGFGQGRSDTQYFGPGTRLTVL.

The CDR3 loop is CASRSPGHASSYEQYF. The CDR3 DNA is TGTGCCAGCAGAAGTCCGGGACACGCGAGCTCCTACGAGCAGTACTTC. The V gene is TRBV28, the J gene TRBJ2-7, with TRBD1 as a possible D gene (6 bases). Germline CDR1 reads MDHEN; CDR2 reads SYDVKM. The CDR3 covers 16 residues. V was cut by 6 bases and J by 0 bases, with 18 bases left in between.

This clone has just a few counts. V usage is TRBV6-5 and J usage is TRBJ2-7, with 11 bases matching TRBD1. Germline values: CDR1 MNHEY, CDR2 SVGAGI. This CDR3 region has 14 residues. The ends lost 5 bases at V and 5 bases at J; junction bases unmatched: 5. CDR3 loop: CASSRGQGADEQYF. DNA of the CDR3: TGTGCCAGCAGTCGAGGACAGGGGGCCGACGAGCAGTACTTC.

This chain joins TRBV2 and TRBJ1-5; TRBD1 aligns across 7 bases. Looked up from germline, CDR1 is SNHLY and CDR2 is FYNNEI. CDR3 length: 15 residues. The junction had 6 bases not matched to a gene; V was cut back by 5 bases and J by 2 bases. The DNA of the CDR3 is TGTGCCAGCAGTTACAGGGGATTGGGCAATCAGCCCCAGCATTTT. This encodes CASSYRGLGNQPQHF.

J is TRBJ2-5 and V is TRBV9, with D tentatively TRBD1 (5 bases). Germline-derived CDR1 and CDR2 are SGDLS and YYNGEE. Trimming shortened V by 3 bases and J by 2 bases, and 8 bases separated the two germline ends. This CDR3 has 13 amino acids. Here the CDR3 reads CASSGTSQETQYF. As DNA, the CDR3 is TGTGCCAGCAGCGGGACAAGTCAAGAGACCCAGTACTTC. Filled out from reference TRBV9 and TRBJ2-5, the complete variable domain reads DSGVTQTPKHLITATGQRVTLRCSPRSGDLSVYWYQQSLDQGLQFLIQYYNGEERAKGNILERFSAQQFPDLHSELNLSSLELGDSALYFCASSGTSQETQYFGPGTRLLVL.

The gene calls are TRBV19 and TRBJ1-5; 7 nucleotides match TRBD1. The CDR3 is 15 amino acids. Germline V CDR1 and CDR2: LNHDA, SQIVND (reference sequence). V was pared by 6 bases and J by 6 bases, with 11 bases of the junction left unmatched. CDR3: CASSSGTAVGQPQHF. CDR3 DNA sequence: TGTGCCAGTAGCTCCGGGACAGCAGTGGGTCAGCCCCAGCATTTT. Based on the CDR3 plus reference TRBV19 and TRBJ1-5, the full variable domain is DGGITQSPKYLFRKEGQNVTLSCEQNLNHDAMYWYRQDPGQGLRLIYYSQIVNDFQKGDIAEGYSVSREKKESFPLTVTSAQKNPTAFYLCASSSGTAVGQPQHFGDGTRLSIL.